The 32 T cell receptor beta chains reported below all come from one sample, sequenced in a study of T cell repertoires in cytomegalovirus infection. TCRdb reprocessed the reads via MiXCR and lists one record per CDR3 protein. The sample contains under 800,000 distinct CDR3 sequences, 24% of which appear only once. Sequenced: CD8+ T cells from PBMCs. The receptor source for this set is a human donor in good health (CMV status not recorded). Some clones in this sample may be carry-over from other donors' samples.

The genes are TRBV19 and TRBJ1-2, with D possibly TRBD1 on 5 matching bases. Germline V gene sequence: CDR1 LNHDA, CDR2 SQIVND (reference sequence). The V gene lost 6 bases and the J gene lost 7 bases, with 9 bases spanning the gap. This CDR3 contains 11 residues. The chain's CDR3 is CASRQESGYTF. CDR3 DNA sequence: TGTGCCAGTAGACAGGAATCTGGCTACACCTTC.

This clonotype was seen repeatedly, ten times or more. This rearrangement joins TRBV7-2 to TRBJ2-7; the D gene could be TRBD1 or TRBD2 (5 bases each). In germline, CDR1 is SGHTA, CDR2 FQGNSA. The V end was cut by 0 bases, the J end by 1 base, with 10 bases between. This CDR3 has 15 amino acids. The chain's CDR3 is CASSLAGTGSYEQYF. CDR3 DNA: TGTGCCAGCAGCTTAGCTGGGACGGGATCCTACGAGCAGTACTTC.

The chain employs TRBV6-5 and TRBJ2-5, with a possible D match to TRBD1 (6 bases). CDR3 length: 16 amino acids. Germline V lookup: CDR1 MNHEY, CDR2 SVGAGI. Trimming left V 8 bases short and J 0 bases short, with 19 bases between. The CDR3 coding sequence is TGTGCCAGCGGCTCGGGACAACCATTGTACCAAGAGACCCAGTACTTC. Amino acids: CASGSGQPLYQETQYF.

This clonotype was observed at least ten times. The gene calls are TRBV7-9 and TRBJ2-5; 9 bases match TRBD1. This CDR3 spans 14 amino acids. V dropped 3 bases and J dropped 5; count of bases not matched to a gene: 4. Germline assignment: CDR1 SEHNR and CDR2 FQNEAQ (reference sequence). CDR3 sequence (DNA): TGTGCCAGCAGCTTGACAGGGGGGTATGAGACCCAGTACTTC. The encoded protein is CASSLTGGYETQYF.

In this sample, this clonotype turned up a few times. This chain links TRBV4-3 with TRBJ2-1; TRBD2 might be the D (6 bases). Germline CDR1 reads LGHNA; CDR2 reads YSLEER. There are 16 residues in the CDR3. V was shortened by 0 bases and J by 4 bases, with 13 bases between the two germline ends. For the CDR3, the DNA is TGCGCCAGCAGCCAAGATGAACTTGGGGGGTACAATGAGCAGTTCTTC. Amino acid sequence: CASSQDELGGYNEQFF.

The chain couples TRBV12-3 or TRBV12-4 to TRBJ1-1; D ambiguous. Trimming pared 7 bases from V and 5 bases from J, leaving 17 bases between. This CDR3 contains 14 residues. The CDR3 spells CASTLKGERTEAFF. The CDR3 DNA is TGTGCCAGCACCCTGAAGGGTGAGCGGACTGAAGCTTTCTTT.

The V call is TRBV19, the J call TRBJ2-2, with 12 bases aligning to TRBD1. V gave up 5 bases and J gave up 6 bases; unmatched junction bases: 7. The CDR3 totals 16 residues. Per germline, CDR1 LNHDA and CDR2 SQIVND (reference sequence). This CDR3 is CASSEGQGAFPGELFF. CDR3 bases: TGTGCCAGTAGTGAGGGACAGGGGGCTTTTCCCGGGGAGCTGTTTTTT.

The DNA for the CDR3 is TGTGCCAGCAGCTTTCCCGGGACGAGGGAGACCCAGTACTTC. The encoded protein is CASSFPGTRETQYF. The chain joins TRBV7-4 to TRBJ2-5; D assignment may be TRBD1 or TRBD2 (5 bases each). The V gene's germline CDR1 is SGHVT and CDR2 SQSDAQ. Trimming stripped 3 bases from V and 5 bases from J, with 13 bases between. This CDR3 region has 14 residues.

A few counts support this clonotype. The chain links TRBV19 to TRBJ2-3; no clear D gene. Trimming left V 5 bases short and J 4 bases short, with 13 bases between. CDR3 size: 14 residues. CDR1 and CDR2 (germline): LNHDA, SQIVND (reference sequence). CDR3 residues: CASSSYTTPDTQYF. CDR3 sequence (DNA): TGTGCCAGTAGTTCTTATACCACCCCAGATACGCAGTATTTT.

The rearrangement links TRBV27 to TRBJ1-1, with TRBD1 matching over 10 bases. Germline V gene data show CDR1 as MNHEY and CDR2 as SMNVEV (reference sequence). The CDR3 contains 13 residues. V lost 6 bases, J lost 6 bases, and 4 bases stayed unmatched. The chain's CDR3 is CASSDGQGAEAFF. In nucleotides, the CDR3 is TGTGCCAGCAGCGACGGACAGGGGGCTGAAGCTTTCTTT.

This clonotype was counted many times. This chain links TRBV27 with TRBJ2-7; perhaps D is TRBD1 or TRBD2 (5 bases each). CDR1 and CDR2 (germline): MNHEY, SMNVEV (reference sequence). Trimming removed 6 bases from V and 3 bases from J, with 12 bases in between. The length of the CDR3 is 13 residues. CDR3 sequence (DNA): TGTGCCAGCAGCGCCGGGACCCTCTACGAGCAGTACTTC. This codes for CASSAGTLYEQYF.

The CDR3 coding sequence is TGTGCCAGCAGTTACGGGACAGCCCACTATGGCTACACCTTC. Protein: CASSYGTAHYGYTF. The chain carries TRBV6-2 or TRBV6-3 and TRBJ1-2; TRBD1 matches at 7 bases. CDR1 and CDR2 from the germline V gene are MNHEY and SVGEGT. This CDR3 spans 14 amino acids. The ends lost 2 bases at V and 3 bases at J; junction bases unmatched: 3.

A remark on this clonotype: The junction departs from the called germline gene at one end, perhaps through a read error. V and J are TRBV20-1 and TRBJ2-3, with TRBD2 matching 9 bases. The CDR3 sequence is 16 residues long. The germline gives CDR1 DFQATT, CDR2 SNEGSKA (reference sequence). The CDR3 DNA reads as TGCAGTGCTAGAGTCGTTGGCGGGGGGGCATGGGATAAGCAGTATTTT. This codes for CSARVVGGGAWDKQYF.

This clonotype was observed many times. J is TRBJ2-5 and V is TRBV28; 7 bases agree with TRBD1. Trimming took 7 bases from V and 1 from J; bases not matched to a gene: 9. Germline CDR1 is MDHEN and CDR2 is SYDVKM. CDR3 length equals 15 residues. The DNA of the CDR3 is TGTGCCAGCACCCTTACAGGGGAGAGCCAAGAGACCCAGTACTTC. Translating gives CASTLTGESQETQYF.

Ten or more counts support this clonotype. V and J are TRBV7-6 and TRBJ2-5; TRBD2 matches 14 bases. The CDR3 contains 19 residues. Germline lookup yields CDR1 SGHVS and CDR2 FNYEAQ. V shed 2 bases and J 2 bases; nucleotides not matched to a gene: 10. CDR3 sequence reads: CASSLTTLGTSGRQETQYF. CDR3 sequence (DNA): TGTGCCAGCAGCTTAACCACTCTTGGGACTAGCGGGAGACAAGAGACCCAGTACTTC.

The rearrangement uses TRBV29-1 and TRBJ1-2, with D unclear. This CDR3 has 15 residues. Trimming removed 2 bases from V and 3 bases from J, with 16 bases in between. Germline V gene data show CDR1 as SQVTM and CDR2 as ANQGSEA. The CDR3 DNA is TGCAGCGTTGAAATCCCGGCAAGCGGGCACTATGGCTACACCTTC. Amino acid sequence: CSVEIPASGHYGYTF.

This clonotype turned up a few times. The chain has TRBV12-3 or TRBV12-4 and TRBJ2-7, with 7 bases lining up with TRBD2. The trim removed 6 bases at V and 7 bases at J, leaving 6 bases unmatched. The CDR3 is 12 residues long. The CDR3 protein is CASSWGGSEQYV. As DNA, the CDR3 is TGTGCCAGCAGCTGGGGGGGGAGTGAGCAGTACGTC.

The CDR3 DNA is TGCAGTGCGGAAGCCGGGACAGATACTAATTCACCCCTCCACTTT. It translates to CSAEAGTDTNSPLHF. The chain uses TRBV20-1 and TRBJ1-6, with 7 positions matching TRBD1. J was trimmed by 6 bases and V by 6 bases; bases with no gene match: 11. The CDR3 covers 15 residues. Germline lookup yields CDR1 DFQATT and CDR2 SNEGSKA (reference sequence).

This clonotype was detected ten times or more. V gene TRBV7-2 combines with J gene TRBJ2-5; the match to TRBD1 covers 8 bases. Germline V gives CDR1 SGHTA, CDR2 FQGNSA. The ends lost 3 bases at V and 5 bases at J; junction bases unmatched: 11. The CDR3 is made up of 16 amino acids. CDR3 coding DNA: TGTGCCAGCAGCTTGGGGGACAGGCTTCGTGGGGAGACCCAGTACTTC. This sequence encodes CASSLGDRLRGETQYF. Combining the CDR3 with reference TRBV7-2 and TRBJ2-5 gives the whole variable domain GAGVSQSPSNKVTEKGKDVELRCDPISGHTALYWYRQSLGQGLEFLIYFQGNSAPDKSGLPSDRFSAERTGGSVSTLTIQRTQQEDSAVYLCASSLGDRLRGETQYFGPGTRLLVL.

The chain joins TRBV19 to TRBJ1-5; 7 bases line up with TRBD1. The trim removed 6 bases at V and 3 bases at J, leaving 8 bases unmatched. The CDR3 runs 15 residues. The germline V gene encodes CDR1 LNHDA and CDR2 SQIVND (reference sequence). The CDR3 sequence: CASSRDREVNQPQHF. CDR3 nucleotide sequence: TGTGCCAGTAGCCGCGACAGGGAAGTCAATCAGCCCCAGCATTTT.

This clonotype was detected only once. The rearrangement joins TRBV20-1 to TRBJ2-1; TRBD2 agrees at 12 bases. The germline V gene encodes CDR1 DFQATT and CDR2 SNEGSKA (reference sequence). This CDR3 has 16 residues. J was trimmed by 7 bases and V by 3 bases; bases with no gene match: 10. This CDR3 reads CSASELAGGPGNEQFF. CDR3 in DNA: TGCAGTGCTAGTGAGCTAGCGGGGGGGCCGGGGAATGAGCAGTTCTTC.

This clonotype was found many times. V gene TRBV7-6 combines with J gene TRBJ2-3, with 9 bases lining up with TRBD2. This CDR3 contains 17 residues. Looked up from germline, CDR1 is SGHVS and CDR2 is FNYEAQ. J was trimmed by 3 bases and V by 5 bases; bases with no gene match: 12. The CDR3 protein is CASSGAWAGGRTDTQYF. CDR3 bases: TGTGCCAGCAGCGGAGCCTGGGCGGGGGGGAGGACAGATACGCAGTATTTT.

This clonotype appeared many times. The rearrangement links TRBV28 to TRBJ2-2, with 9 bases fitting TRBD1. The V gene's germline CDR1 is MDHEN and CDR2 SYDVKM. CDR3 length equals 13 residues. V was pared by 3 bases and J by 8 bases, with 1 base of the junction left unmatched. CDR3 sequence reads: CASSLTGGGELFF. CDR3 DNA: TGTGCCAGCAGTTTGACAGGGGGAGGGGAGCTGTTTTTT. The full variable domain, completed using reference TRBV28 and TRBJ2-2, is DVKVTQSSRYLVKRTGEKVFLECVQDMDHENMFWYRQDPGLGLRLIYFSYDVKMKEKGDIPEGYSVSREKKERFSLILESASTNQTSMYLCASSLTGGGELFFGEGSRLTVL.

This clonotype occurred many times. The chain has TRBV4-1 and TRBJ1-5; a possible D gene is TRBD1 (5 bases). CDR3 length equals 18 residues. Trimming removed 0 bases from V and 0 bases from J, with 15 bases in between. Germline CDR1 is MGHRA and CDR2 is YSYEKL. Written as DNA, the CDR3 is TGCGCCAGCAGCCAAGATCCCGCCAGGGAGGCTAGCAATCAGCCCCAGCATTTT. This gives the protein CASSQDPAREASNQPQHF.

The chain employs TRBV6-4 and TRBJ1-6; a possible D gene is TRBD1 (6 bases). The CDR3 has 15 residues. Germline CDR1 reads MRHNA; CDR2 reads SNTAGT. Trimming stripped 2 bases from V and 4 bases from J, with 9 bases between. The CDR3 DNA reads TGTGCCAGCAGTGACGAGGGGGGGTATAATTCACCCCTCCACTTT. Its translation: CASSDEGGYNSPLHF.

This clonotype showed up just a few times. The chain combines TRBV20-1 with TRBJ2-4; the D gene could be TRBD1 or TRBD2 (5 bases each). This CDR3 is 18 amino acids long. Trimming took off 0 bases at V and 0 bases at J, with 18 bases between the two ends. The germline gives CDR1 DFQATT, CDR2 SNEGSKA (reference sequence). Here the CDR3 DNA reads TGCAGTGCTAGAGATTCGGGGCAGATAAGATTAGCCAAAAACATTCAGTACTTC. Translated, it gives CSARDSGQIRLAKNIQYF.

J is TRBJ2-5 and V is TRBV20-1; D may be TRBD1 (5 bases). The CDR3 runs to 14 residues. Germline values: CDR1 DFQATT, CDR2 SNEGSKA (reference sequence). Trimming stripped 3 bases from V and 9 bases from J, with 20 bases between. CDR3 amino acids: CSASLQTGPMAQYF. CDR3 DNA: TGCAGTGCTAGTCTTCAAACAGGTCCAATGGCCCAGTACTTC.

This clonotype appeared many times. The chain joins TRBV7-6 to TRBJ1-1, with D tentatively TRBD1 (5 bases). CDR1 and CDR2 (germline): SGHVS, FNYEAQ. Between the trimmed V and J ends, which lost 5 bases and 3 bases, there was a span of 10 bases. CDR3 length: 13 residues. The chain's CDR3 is CASSPREDTEAFF. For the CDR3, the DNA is TGTGCCAGCAGCCCCAGGGAGGACACTGAAGCTTTCTTT.

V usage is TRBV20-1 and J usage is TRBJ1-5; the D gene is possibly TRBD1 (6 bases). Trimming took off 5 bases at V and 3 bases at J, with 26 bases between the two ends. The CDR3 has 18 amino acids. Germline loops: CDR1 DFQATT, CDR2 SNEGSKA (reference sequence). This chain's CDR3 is CSAGNMDRSLPNNQPQHF. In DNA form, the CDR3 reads TGCAGTGCTGGTAATATGGACAGAAGCCTACCAAACAATCAGCCCCAGCATTTT.

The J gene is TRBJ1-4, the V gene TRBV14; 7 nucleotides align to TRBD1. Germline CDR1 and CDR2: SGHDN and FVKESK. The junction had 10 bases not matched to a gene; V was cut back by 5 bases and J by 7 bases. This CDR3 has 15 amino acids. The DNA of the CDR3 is TGTGCCAGCAGCTTATACAGGGGTTCTCCTGAAAAACTGTTTTTT. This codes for CASSLYRGSPEKLFF.

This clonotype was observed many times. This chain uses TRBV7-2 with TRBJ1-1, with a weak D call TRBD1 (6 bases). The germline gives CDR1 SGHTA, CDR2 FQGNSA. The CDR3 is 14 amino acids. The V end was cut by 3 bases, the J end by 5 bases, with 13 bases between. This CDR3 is CASSFRGAGTEAFF. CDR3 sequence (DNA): TGTGCCAGCAGCTTCAGGGGTGCGGGAACTGAAGCTTTCTTT. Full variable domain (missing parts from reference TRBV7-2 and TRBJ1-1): GAGVSQSPSNKVTEKGKDVELRCDPISGHTALYWYRQSLGQGLEFLIYFQGNSAPDKSGLPSDRFSAERTGGSVSTLTIQRTQQEDSAVYLCASSFRGAGTEAFFGQGTRLTVV.

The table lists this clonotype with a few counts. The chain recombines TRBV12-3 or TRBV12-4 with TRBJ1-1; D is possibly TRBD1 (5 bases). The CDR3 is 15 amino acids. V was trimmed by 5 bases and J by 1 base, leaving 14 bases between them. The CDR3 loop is CASSEYRTTNTEAFF. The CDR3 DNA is TGTGCCAGCAGTGAATACAGGACAACGAACACTGAAGCTTTCTTT.